Listed here is a single T cell receptor beta chain. The sample belongs to a study of blood T cell repertoires in COVID-19. Overall study context: Samples representing acute and convalescent COVID-19 were sourced from the United States, Italy and Spain.

In the study's own analysis: Reference gene primer amplification gave nucleated cell count estimates. The table came from immunoSEQ multiplex PCR; TCRdb's copy has only in-frame clones and leaves some out. D and trimming were read from the DNA, whereas the V and J calls and clone size are those reported in that table. The sample shows about 310,000 clones, around 90% of them seen only once. The CDR3 runs 15 residues. Trimming removed 7 bases from V and 5 bases from J; junction bases left unmatched: 9. CDR1 MDHEN and CDR2 SYDVKM come from the germline V gene. The receptor was isolated from a man aged 50 to 59 with active or convalescent COVID-19. The chain joins TRBV28 to TRBJ2-2, with 8 bases fitting TRBD1. Sequencing input: peripheral blood. CDR3 residues: CASTPWTGRTGELFF. The DNA for the CDR3 is TGTGCCAGCACCCCTTGGACAGGGAGGACCGGGGAGCTGTTTTTT. The whole variable domain, remainder taken from reference TRBV28 and TRBJ2-2, is DVKVTQSSRYLVKRTGEKVFLECVQDMDHENMFWYRQDPGLGLRLIYFSYDVKMKEKGDIPEGYSVSREKKERFSLILESASTNQTSMYLCASTPWTGRTGELFFGEGSRLTVL.